Listed here is a single T cell receptor beta chain. V lost 4 bases, J lost 2 bases, and 3 bases stayed unmatched. Germline CDR1 reads MNHNS; CDR2 reads SASEGT. This CDR3 region has 15 residues. The sample comes from a study of OX40 agonist ivuxolimab in advanced cancers. The protocol was immunoSEQ multiplex PCR, while the TCRdb copy is restricted to in-frame clones and leaves out a portion. The profile shows 90,000 to 100,000 clones, about 91% of them singletons. The TCR originated in an adult with an advanced solid tumor such as melanoma, head and neck, liver or kidney cancer. This chain connects TRBV6-1 to TRBJ2-2; 8 bases are shared with TRBD2. The specimen comprised CD4+ or CD8+ T cells sorted from blood, sampled in a trial of the OX40 agonist ivuxolimab. The CDR3 sequence is CASSGLALNTGELFF. The CDR3 nucleotides read TGTGCCAGCAGTGGACTAGCGCTAAACACCGGGGAGCTGTTTTTT.